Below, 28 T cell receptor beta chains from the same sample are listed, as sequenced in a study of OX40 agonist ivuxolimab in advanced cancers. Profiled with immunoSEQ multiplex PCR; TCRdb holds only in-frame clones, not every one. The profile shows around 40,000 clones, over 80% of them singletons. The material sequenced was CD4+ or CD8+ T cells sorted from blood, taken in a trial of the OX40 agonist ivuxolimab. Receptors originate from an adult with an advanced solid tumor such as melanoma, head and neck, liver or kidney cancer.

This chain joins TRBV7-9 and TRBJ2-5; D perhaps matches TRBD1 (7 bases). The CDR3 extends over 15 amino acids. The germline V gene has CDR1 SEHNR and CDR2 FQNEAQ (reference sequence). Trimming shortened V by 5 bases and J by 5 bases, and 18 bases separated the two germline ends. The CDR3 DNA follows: TGTGCCAGCAGCCCCTGGAGGGGGCGAGGGGAGACCCAGTACTTC. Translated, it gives CASSPWRGRGETQYF.

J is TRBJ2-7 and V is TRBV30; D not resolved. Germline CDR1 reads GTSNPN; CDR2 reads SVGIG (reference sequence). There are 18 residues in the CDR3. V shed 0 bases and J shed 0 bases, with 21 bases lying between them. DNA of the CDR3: TGTGCCTGGAGTGTTAAGTCCCGGCAAGCGCCTAGCTCCTACGAGCAGTACTTC. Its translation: CAWSVKSRQAPSSYEQYF.

The chain's CDR3 is CASSGGWDENTEAFF. As DNA, the CDR3 is TGTGCCAGCAGCGGAGGATGGGATGAGAACACTGAAGCTTTCTTT. The chain uses TRBV25-1 and TRBJ1-1, with D unresolved. V lost 6 bases and J lost 1, with 15 bases in between. CDR1 and CDR2 from the germline V gene are MGHDK and SYGVNS. The CDR3 covers 15 residues.

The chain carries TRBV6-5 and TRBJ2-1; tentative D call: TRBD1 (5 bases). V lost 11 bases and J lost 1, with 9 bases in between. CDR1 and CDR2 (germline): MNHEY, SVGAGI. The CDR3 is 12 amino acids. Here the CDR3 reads CAGRGSYNEQFF. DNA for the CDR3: TGTGCCGGAAGGGGTTCCTACAATGAGCAGTTCTTC.

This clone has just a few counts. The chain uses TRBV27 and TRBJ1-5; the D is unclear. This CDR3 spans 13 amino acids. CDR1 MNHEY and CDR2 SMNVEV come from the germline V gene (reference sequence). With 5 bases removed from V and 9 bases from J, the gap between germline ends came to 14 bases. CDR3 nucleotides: TGTGCCAGCAGTCTTTTCCTGGCCTGGCCCCAGCATTTT. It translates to CASSLFLAWPQHF.

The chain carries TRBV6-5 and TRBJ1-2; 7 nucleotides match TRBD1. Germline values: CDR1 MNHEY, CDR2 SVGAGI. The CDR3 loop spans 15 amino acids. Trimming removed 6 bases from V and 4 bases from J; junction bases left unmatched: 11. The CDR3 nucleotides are TGTGCCAGCAGCAGGGAAACCAGGGGGGGCTATGGCTACACCTTC. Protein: CASSRETRGGYGYTF.

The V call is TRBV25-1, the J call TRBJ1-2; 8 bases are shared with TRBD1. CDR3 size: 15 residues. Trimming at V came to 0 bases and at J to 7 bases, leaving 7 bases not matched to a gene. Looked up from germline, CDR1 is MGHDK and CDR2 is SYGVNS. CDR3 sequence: CASSEYPQGQAGYTF. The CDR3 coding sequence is TGTGCCAGCAGTGAATACCCGCAGGGACAGGCTGGCTACACCTTC.

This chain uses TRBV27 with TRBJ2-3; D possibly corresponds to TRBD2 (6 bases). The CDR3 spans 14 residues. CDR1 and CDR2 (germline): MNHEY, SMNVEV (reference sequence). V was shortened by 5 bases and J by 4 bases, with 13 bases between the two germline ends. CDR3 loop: CASSPGDFPDTQYF. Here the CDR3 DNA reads TGTGCCAGCAGTCCCGGGGACTTCCCAGATACGCAGTATTTT.

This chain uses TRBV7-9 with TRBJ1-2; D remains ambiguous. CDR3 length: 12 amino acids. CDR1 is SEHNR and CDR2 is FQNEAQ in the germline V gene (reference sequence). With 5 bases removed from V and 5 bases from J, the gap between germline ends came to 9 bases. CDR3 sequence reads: CASSRAPYGYTF. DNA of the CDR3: TGTGCCAGCAGCAGAGCCCCTTATGGCTACACCTTC.

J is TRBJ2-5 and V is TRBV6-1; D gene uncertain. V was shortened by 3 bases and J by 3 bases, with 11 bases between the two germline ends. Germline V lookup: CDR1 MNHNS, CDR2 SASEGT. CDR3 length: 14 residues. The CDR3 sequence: CASSEVGWKETQYF. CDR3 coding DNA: TGTGCCAGCAGTGAGGTGGGGTGGAAAGAGACCCAGTACTTC.

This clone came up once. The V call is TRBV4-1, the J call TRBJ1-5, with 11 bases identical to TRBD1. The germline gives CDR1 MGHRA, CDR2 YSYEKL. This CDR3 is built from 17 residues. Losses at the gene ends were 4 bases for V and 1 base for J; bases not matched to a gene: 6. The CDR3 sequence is CASSLGQGAGSNQPQHF. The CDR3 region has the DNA TGCGCCAGCAGCCTTGGACAGGGGGCAGGAAGCAATCAGCCCCAGCATTTT.

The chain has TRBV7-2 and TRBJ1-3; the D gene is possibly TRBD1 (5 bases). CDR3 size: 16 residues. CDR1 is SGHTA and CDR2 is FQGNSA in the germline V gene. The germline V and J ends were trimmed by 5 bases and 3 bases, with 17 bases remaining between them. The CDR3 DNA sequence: TGTGCCAGCAGCCGAAACCAGGGTTCGGGTGGAAACACCATATATTTT. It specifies CASSRNQGSGGNTIYF. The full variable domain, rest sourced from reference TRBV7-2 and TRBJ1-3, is GAGVSQSPSNKVTEKGKDVELRCDPISGHTALYWYRQSLGQGLEFLIYFQGNSAPDKSGLPSDRFSAERTGGSVSTLTIQRTQQEDSAVYLCASSRNQGSGGNTIYFGEGSWLTVV.

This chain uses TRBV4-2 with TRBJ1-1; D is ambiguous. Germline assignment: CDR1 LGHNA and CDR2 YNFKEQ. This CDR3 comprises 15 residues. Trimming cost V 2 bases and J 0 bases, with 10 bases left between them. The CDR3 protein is CASSQPGRLNTEAFF. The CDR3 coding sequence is TGTGCCAGCAGCCAACCTGGACGGCTGAACACTGAAGCTTTCTTT.

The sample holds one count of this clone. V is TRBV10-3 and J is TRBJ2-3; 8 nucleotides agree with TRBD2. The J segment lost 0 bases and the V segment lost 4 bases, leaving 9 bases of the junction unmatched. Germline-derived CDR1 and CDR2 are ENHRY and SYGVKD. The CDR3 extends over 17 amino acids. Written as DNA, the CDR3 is TGTGCCATCAGTGGGGCACCAGCGGGAGCTAGCACAGATACGCAGTATTTT. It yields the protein CAISGAPAGASTDTQYF.

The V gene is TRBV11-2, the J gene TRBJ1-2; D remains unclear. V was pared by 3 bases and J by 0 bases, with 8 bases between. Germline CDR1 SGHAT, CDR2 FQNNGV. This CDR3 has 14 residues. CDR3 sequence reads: CASSFLGANYGYTF. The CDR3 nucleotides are TGTGCCAGCAGCTTTCTTGGGGCTAACTATGGCTACACCTTC.

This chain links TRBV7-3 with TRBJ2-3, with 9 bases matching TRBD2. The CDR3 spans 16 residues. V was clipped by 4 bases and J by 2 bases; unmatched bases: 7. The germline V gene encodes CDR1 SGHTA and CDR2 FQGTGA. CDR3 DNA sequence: TGTGCCAGCAGCTACCCGGGCGGGAGGGACACAGATACGCAGTATTTT. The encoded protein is CASSYPGGRDTDTQYF.

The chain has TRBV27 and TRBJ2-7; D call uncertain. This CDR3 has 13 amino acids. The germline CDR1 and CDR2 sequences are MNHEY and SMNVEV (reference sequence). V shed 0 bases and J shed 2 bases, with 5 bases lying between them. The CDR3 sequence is CASSLSGPYEQYF. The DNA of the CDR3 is TGTGCCAGCAGTTTATCGGGCCCCTACGAGCAGTACTTC.

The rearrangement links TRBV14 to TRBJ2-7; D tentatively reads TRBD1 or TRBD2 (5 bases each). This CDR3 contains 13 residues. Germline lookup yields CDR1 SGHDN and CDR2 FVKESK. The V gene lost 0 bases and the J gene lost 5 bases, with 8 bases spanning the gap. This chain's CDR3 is CASSQEQGDEQYF. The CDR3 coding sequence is TGTGCCAGCAGCCAAGAGCAGGGAGACGAGCAGTACTTC.

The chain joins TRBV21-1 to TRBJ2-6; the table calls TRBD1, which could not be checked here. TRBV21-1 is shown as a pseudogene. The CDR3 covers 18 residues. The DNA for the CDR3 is TGTGCCAGCAGCGCGCCGGGACAGGGACGATCTGGGGCCAACGTCCTGACTTTC. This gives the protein CASSAPGQGRSGANVLTF.

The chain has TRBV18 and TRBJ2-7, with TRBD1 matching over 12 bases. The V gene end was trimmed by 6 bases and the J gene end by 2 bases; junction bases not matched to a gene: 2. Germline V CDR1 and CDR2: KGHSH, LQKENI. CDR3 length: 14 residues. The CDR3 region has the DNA TGTGCCAGCTCCCGGGACAGGGGGCCCTACGAGCAGTACTTC. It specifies CASSRDRGPYEQYF.

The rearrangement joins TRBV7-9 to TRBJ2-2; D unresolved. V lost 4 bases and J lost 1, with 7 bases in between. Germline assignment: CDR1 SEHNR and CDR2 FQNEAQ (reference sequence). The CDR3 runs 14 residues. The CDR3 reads CASSWQENTGELFF. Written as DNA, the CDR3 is TGTGCCAGCAGCTGGCAGGAGAACACCGGGGAGCTGTTTTTT.

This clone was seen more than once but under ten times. The CDR3 DNA follows: TGCGCCAGCAATAGCGGGAGCAAGGACGAGCAGTACTTC. Residues: CASNSGSKDEQYF. The V gene is TRBV5-1, the J gene TRBJ2-7; TRBD2 matches 9 bases. CDR1 and CDR2 from the germline V gene are SGHRS and YFSETQ. Unmatched junction bases numbered 6, after V lost 6 bases and J lost 5 bases. CDR3 length: 13 amino acids.

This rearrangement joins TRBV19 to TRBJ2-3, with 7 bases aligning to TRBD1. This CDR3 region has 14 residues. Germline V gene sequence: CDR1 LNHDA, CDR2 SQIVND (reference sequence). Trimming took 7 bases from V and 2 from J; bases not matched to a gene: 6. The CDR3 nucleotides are TGTGCCAGTACTGACAGGGATGTCACAGATACGCAGTATTTT. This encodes CASTDRDVTDTQYF.

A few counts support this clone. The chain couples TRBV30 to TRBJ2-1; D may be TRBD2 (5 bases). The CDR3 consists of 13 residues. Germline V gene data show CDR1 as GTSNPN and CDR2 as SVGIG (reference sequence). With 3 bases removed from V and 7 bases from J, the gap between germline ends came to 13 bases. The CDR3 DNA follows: TGTGCCTGGAGACTAGTGCCAGTTAATGAGCAGTTCTTC. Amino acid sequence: CAWRLVPVNEQFF.

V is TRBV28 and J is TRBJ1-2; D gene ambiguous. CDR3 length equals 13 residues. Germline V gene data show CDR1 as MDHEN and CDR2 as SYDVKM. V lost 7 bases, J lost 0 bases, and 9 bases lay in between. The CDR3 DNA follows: TGTGCCAGCATTTCCCCTCCTAACTATGGCTACACCTTC. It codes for CASISPPNYGYTF.

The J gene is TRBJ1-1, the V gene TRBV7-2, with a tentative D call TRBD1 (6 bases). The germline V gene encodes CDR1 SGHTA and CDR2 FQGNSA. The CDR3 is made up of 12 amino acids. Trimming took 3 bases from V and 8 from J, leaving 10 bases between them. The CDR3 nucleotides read TGTGCCAGCAGCTTCATCCAGGGGGAAGCTTTCTTT. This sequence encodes CASSFIQGEAFF.

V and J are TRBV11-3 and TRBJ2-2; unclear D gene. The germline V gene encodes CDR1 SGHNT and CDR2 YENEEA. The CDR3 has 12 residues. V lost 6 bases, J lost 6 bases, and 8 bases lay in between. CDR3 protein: CASRLVAGELFF. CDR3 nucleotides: TGTGCCAGCAGATTGGTAGCCGGGGAGCTGTTTTTT.

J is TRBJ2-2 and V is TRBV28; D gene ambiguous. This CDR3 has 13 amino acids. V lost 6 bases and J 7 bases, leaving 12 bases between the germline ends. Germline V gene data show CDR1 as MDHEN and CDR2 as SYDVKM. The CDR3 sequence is CASRGFMGGELFF. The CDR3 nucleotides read TGTGCCAGCAGGGGGTTCATGGGCGGGGAGCTGTTTTTT.